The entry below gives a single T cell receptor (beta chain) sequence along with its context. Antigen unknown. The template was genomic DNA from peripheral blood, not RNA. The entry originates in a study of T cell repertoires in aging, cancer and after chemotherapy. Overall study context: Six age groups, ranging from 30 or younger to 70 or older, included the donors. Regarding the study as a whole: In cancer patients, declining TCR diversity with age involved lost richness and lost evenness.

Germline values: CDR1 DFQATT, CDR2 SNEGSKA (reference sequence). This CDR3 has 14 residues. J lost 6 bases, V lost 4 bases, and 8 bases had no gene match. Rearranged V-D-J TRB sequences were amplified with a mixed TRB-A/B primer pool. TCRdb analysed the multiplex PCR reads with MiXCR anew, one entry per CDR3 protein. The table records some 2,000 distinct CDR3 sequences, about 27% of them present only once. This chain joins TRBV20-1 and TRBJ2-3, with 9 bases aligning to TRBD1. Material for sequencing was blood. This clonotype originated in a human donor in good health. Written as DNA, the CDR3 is TGCAGTGCTAAATCCGGGACAGGGTGGGATACGCAGTATTTT. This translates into CSAKSGTGWDTQYF.